This TCR beta chain stems from a study of CD8 T cells in ankylosing spondylitis. Study results and limitations: It appeared that ankylosing spondylitis blood was characterized by a TCR beta motif of seven or eight highly homologous variants. Researchers report that disease-linked clones proved CD8+ and relatively rare in peripheral blood. Matched ankylosing spondylitis synovial fluid reportedly showed significant enrichment of disease-linked clones.

TCRdb re-analysed the 5' RACE reads in MiXCR, keeping a single row per CDR3 protein. This sample carries under 200,000 distinct CDR3 sequences, around 10% of them seen once, and the ten largest clones take 25% to 30%. This CDR3 spans 15 amino acids. Concerning this clonotype itself: The antigen is not known. A much larger clone sits a single nucleotide away, making a read error possible.

V usage is TRBV12-3 or TRBV12-4 and J usage is TRBJ1-3; a possible D gene is TRBD1 (5 bases). The source of this sequence is a male donor with ankylosing spondylitis or in good health (not recorded which). Sequencing used blood, either unsorted or a sorted T cell fraction (not recorded which). CDR3 nucleotide sequence: TGTGCCAGCAGTTTAGACCGGCAGGGAGGAAGCACCATATATTTT. It codes for CASSLDRQGGSTIYF.